A single sample is the source of the 27 T cell receptor beta chains below, sequenced in a study of blood T cell repertoires in COVID-19. Sequencing used immunoSEQ multiplex PCR; TCRdb keeps in-frame clones, though not all of them. Here the sample spans about 92,000 clones, 70% to 90% being singletons. What was sequenced was peripheral blood. Receptor source: a human donor in a cohort sampled during active COVID-19.

The J gene is TRBJ2-1, the V gene TRBV25-1; D is ambiguous. V was trimmed by 1 base and J by 8 bases, leaving 9 bases between them. The CDR3 has 13 amino acids. Per the germline V gene, CDR1 is MGHDK and CDR2 is SYGVNS. The CDR3 nucleotides read TGTGCCAGCAGTGAATGGGCCATGGATGAGCAGTTCTTC. It encodes CASSEWAMDEQFF.

The chain uses TRBV5-1 and TRBJ2-1, with 12 bases aligning to TRBD2. V shed 0 bases and J 3 bases; nucleotides not matched to a gene: 16. Looked up from germline, CDR1 is SGHRS and CDR2 is YFSETQ. There are 21 residues in the CDR3. The CDR3 DNA reads TGCGCCAGCAGCTTGGAAGAGCTAGCGGGAGGGGACCATGAAAACTACAATGAGCAGTTCTTC. It specifies CASSLEELAGGDHENYNEQFF.

V and J are TRBV20-1 and TRBJ2-3; a possible D gene is TRBD2 (7 bases). The germline CDR1 and CDR2 sequences are DFQATT and SNEGSKA (reference sequence). The CDR3 totals 14 residues. V gave up 3 bases and J gave up 2 bases, with 12 bases separating them. The CDR3 sequence is CSASKGGTTDTQYF. The CDR3 nucleotides read TGCAGTGCTAGTAAGGGGGGGACCACAGATACGCAGTATTTT.

The chain is built from TRBV7-3 and TRBJ1-3; 8 bases are shared with TRBD1. V was pared by 5 bases and J by 4 bases, with 4 bases of the junction left unmatched. There are 14 residues in the CDR3. CDR1 and CDR2 from the germline V gene are SGHTA and FQGTGA. The CDR3 loop reads CASSMDRAGNTIYF. The CDR3 DNA follows: TGTGCCAGCAGCATGGACAGGGCGGGAAACACCATATATTTT.

This clone was observed a few times. The rearrangement joins TRBV6-5 to TRBJ2-7; 9 bases are shared with TRBD1. Trimming at V came to 6 bases and at J to 6 bases, leaving 12 bases not matched to a gene. The CDR3 contains 15 residues. Germline loops: CDR1 MNHEY, CDR2 SVGAGI. CDR3 nucleotide sequence: TGTGCCAGCAGACTTTCCGGGACAGGGAGGTCCGAGCAGTACTTC. Its translation: CASRLSGTGRSEQYF.

This clone was seen just once. V is TRBV7-9 and J is TRBJ2-1; D not certain. There are 14 residues in the CDR3. V lost 5 bases and J lost 7, with 15 bases in between. From germline, CDR1 is SEHNR and CDR2 FQNEAQ (reference sequence). CDR3 nucleotides: TGTGCCAGCAGCGGATCCGGGTTTAAGAATGAGCAGTTCTTC. This encodes CASSGSGFKNEQFF.

The chain links TRBV10-3 to TRBJ1-6, with TRBD1 as a possible D gene (6 bases). Germline V gene data show CDR1 as ENHRY and CDR2 as SYGVKD. The CDR3 loop spans 15 amino acids. The V end lost 2 bases, the J end lost 10 bases, and 15 bases lay between the germline ends. The CDR3 reads CAISEGDTPGSPLHF. CDR3 DNA sequence: TGTGCCATCAGTGAGGGGGACACCCCGGGATCACCCCTCCACTTT.

This clone turned up a few times. The chain employs TRBV14 and TRBJ2-3; 9 bases align to TRBD1. There are 17 residues in the CDR3. V was pared by 0 bases and J by 3 bases, with 7 bases of the junction left unmatched. CDR1 and CDR2 (germline): SGHDN, FVKESK. This CDR3 is CASSQDFAGTGTDTQYF. The CDR3 DNA is TGTGCCAGCAGCCAAGATTTCGCCGGGACAGGGACAGATACGCAGTATTTT. The full variable domain, completed using reference TRBV14 and TRBJ2-3, is EAGVTQFPSHSVIEKGQTVTLRCDPISGHDNLYWYRRVMGKEIKFLLHFVKESKQDESGMPNNRFLAERTGGTYSTLKVQPAELEDSGVYFCASSQDFAGTGTDTQYFGPGTRLTVL.

This chain uses TRBV6-4 with TRBJ2-5; 10 nucleotides match TRBD2. The V gene's germline CDR1 is MRHNA and CDR2 SNTAGT. The CDR3 extends over 17 amino acids. Losses at the gene ends were 0 bases for V and 1 base for J; bases not matched to a gene: 5. The DNA for the CDR3 is TGTGCCAGCAGTGACTCGCTGACTAGCGGGCCCCAAGAGACCCAGTACTTC. Amino acids: CASSDSLTSGPQETQYF.

This chain uses TRBV27 with TRBJ2-1, with a weak D call TRBD1 (5 bases). Germline CDR1 reads MNHEY; CDR2 reads SMNVEV (reference sequence). CDR3 size: 15 residues. Trimming took 2 bases from V and 1 from J, leaving 9 bases between them. CDR3 loop: CASSLRTQSYNEQFF. The CDR3 nucleotides are TGTGCCAGCAGTTTAAGGACACAATCCTACAATGAGCAGTTCTTC.

V and J are TRBV29-1 and TRBJ2-1; 8 nucleotides align to TRBD1. The CDR3 sequence is 12 residues long. The trim removed 8 bases at V and 9 bases at J, leaving 9 bases unmatched. The V gene's germline CDR1 is SQVTM and CDR2 ANQGSEA. The CDR3 is CSPGQGLGEQFF. Written as DNA, the CDR3 is TGCAGCCCAGGACAGGGTCTAGGTGAGCAGTTCTTC.

The V and J genes are TRBV4-3 and TRBJ2-7; 8 bases are shared with TRBD1. The germline V gene encodes CDR1 LGHNA and CDR2 YSLEER. Trimming took 0 bases from V and 2 from J; bases not matched to a gene: 9. The CDR3 contains 17 residues. The CDR3 nucleotides read TGCGCCAGCAGCCAAGAAGTACAACAGGGGGTCCCCTACGAGCAGTACTTC. Protein product: CASSQEVQQGVPYEQYF.

This rearrangement joins TRBV19 to TRBJ1-1, with D possibly TRBD1 on 5 matching bases. CDR3 length: 18 amino acids. CDR1 and CDR2 (germline): LNHDA, SQIVND (reference sequence). The V gene lost 0 bases and the J gene lost 11 bases, with 28 bases spanning the gap. The CDR3 is CASSIDAGESGSRRPAFF. Here the CDR3 DNA reads TGTGCCAGTAGTATAGACGCGGGGGAAAGCGGCAGCCGGAGACCGGCTTTCTTT.

The chain uses TRBV7-2 and TRBJ1-2, with 10 positions matching TRBD1. CDR1 is SGHTA and CDR2 is FQGNSA in the germline V gene. V lost 5 bases to trimming and J lost 8 bases; unmatched junction nucleotides: 5. The CDR3 has 13 residues. CDR3 sequence: CASSLGTGEGYTF. The CDR3 region has the DNA TGTGCCAGCAGCCTGGGGACAGGGGAGGGCTACACCTTC.

This chain links TRBV4-3 with TRBJ2-5; perhaps TRBD1 as D (6 bases). Germline lookup yields CDR1 LGHNA and CDR2 YSLEER. The V end lost 0 bases, the J end lost 2 bases, and 10 bases lay between the germline ends. CDR3 length: 15 amino acids. In DNA form, the CDR3 reads TGCGCCAGCAGCCAAGACTGGACAGATCAAGAGACCCAGTACTTC. Translating gives CASSQDWTDQETQYF.

The chain is built from TRBV27 and TRBJ1-4, with a tentative D call TRBD1 (5 bases). Germline V CDR1 and CDR2: MNHEY, SMNVEV (reference sequence). The CDR3 runs to 16 residues. With 1 base removed from V and 7 bases from J, the gap between germline ends came to 16 bases. CDR3 sequence reads: CASSLFGGYRGEKLFF. In DNA, the CDR3 is TGTGCCAGCAGTTTATTTGGGGGGTACCGGGGTGAAAAACTGTTTTTT.

The rearrangement uses TRBV6-1 and TRBJ1-3, with D unclear. The V gene's germline CDR1 is MNHNS and CDR2 SASEGT. Trimming pared 0 bases from V and 1 base from J, leaving 7 bases between. The CDR3 loop spans 15 amino acids. The DNA of the CDR3 is TGTGCCAGCAGTGAAGCAAGTCAGTCTGGAAACACCATATATTTT. It yields the protein CASSEASQSGNTIYF.

This clone came up once. The chain links TRBV19 to TRBJ1-3, with D unresolved. V lost 3 bases and J 4 bases, leaving 13 bases between the germline ends. From germline, CDR1 is LNHDA and CDR2 SQIVND (reference sequence). This CDR3 is 15 amino acids long. Here the CDR3 reads CASSISEPPGNTIYF. In nucleotides, the CDR3 is TGTGCCAGTAGTATCTCAGAACCCCCCGGAAACACCATATATTTT.

The chain joins TRBV9 to TRBJ2-2; 7 bases line up with TRBD1. CDR3 length equals 15 residues. The germline CDR1 and CDR2 sequences are SGDLS and YYNGEE. Trimming cost V 4 bases and J 6 bases; bases outside gene matches: 9. Here the CDR3 reads CASSLLTGSSGELFF. In nucleotides, the CDR3 is TGTGCCAGCAGCTTACTGACAGGGAGTTCCGGGGAGCTGTTTTTT.

The chain links TRBV2 to TRBJ1-1; no definite D call. The V and J ends lost 10 bases and 5 bases respectively, with 14 bases between them. The CDR3 spans 12 residues. CDR1 is SNHLY and CDR2 is FYNNEI in the germline V gene. The CDR3 sequence: CATLVRVTEAFF. The CDR3 DNA is TGTGCCACCCTGGTCCGGGTTACTGAAGCTTTCTTT.

This chain connects TRBV14 to TRBJ2-1; 7 bases are shared with TRBD2. In germline, CDR1 is SGHDN, CDR2 FVKESK. V dropped 4 bases and J dropped 4; count of bases not matched to a gene: 7. The CDR3 has 15 amino acids. The CDR3: CASSPRLALYNEQFF. The CDR3 DNA is TGTGCCAGCAGCCCTAGACTAGCTCTGTACAATGAGCAGTTCTTC.

This chain connects TRBV7-3 to TRBJ1-2; 8 bases fit TRBD1. The J segment lost 1 base and the V segment lost 4 bases, leaving 5 bases of the junction unmatched. The CDR3 spans 15 residues. From germline, CDR1 is SGHTA and CDR2 FQGTGA. CDR3 DNA: TGTGCCAGCAGCTATGGGACAGGCGGTAACTATGGCTACACCTTC. This encodes CASSYGTGGNYGYTF.

V gene TRBV5-5 combines with J gene TRBJ1-4, with D possibly TRBD1 on 5 matching bases. Between the trimmed V and J ends, which lost 5 bases and 8 bases, there was a span of 16 bases. Germline loops: CDR1 SGHKS, CDR2 YYEKEE (reference sequence). This CDR3 is 14 amino acids long. The chain's CDR3 is CASRPLGDSEKLFF. In DNA, the CDR3 is TGTGCCAGCAGGCCCTTAGGGGATAGCGAAAAACTGTTTTTT.

This chain uses TRBV5-1 with TRBJ1-4, with D uncertain. Trimming took off 0 bases at V and 0 bases at J, with 12 bases between the two ends. In germline, CDR1 is SGHRS, CDR2 YFSETQ. This CDR3 spans 17 amino acids. Here the CDR3 DNA reads TGCGCCAGCAGCTTGGGCCCGGTGGGCTCAACTAATGAAAAACTGTTTTTT. Translation: CASSLGPVGSTNEKLFF.

The chain is built from TRBV30 and TRBJ2-3; no definite D call. CDR3 length: 13 amino acids. V was cut by 4 bases and J by 0 bases, with 8 bases left in between. Germline CDR1 reads GTSNPN; CDR2 reads SVGIG (reference sequence). This CDR3 is CAWTPMSTDTQYF. CDR3 nucleotides: TGTGCCTGGACCCCTATGAGCACAGATACGCAGTATTTT.

The J gene is TRBJ2-3, the V gene TRBV5-1; 9 bases match TRBD2. V lost 0 bases to trimming and J lost 0 bases; unmatched junction nucleotides: 2. The CDR3 covers 16 residues. Per the germline V gene, CDR1 is SGHRS and CDR2 is YFSETQ. The CDR3 sequence: CASSLGTSGSTDTQYF. CDR3 nucleotide sequence: TGCGCCAGCAGCTTGGGTACTAGCGGGAGCACAGATACGCAGTATTTT.

This clone was detected once. The chain is built from TRBV15 and TRBJ2-7, with TRBD2 identical over 9 bases. The CDR3 loop spans 13 amino acids. V was clipped by 6 bases and J by 1 base; unmatched bases: 1. Looked up from germline, CDR1 is LNHNV and CDR2 is YYDKDF (reference sequence). CDR3 sequence: CATRTSGSYEQYF. The CDR3 region has the DNA TGTGCCACCAGGACTAGCGGTTCCTACGAGCAGTACTTC.